Below are 30 T cell receptor beta chains sequenced from a single sample in a study of T cell repertoires in cytomegalovirus infection. From the reads, TCRdb called clonotypes with MiXCR, one entry per CDR3 protein. The sample carries roughly 920,000 distinct CDR3 sequences, approximately 31% recorded once. No antigen has been assigned to these receptors. Sequenced here: cultured CD8+ T cells from PBMCs, sampled from culture after CMV antigen stimulation. The receptors stem from a human donor in good health (CMV status not recorded). Some clones in this sample may be carry-over from other donors' samples.

The chain combines TRBV9 with TRBJ1-1, with a possible D match to TRBD1 (5 bases). This CDR3 is 14 amino acids long. Germline CDR1 SGDLS, CDR2 YYNGEE. Trimming cost V 0 bases and J 4 bases, with 10 bases left between them. CDR3 loop: CASSVEQVGTEAFF. The CDR3 nucleotides read TGTGCCAGCAGCGTAGAACAGGTGGGCACTGAAGCTTTCTTT.

There are a few counts of this clonotype. The V and J genes are TRBV25-1 and TRBJ2-6, with D possibly being TRBD2 (5 bases). The length of the CDR3 is 16 residues. The germline V gene has CDR1 MGHDK and CDR2 SYGVNS. The germline V and J ends were trimmed by 6 bases and 0 bases, with 12 bases remaining between them. Written as DNA, the CDR3 is TGTGCCAGCAGCCGGGGTTTCAACTCTGGGGCCAACGTCCTGACTTTC. It specifies CASSRGFNSGANVLTF.

This sequence joins TRBV2 and TRBJ2-2, with D tentatively TRBD2 (5 bases). The CDR3 runs to 17 residues. The germline gives CDR1 SNHLY, CDR2 FYNNEI. The ends were cut back, 2 bases at V and 0 bases at J, with 13 bases in the middle. This chain's CDR3 is CASSEWRTGTNTGELFF. The CDR3 coding sequence is TGTGCCAGCAGTGAATGGAGGACCGGTACGAACACCGGGGAGCTGTTTTTT. The variable domain in full, completed from reference TRBV2 and TRBJ2-2, reads EPEVTQTPSHQVTQMGQEVILRCVPISNHLYFYWYRQILGQKVEFLVSFYNNEISEKSEIFDDQFSVERPDGSNFTLKIRSTKLEDSAMYFCASSEWRTGTNTGELFFGEGSRLTVL.

This clonotype has more than one count but fewer than ten. The chain recombines TRBV27 with TRBJ1-4; D might be TRBD1 (6 bases). Germline-derived CDR1 and CDR2 are MNHEY and SMNVEV (reference sequence). The CDR3 totals 15 residues. V was shortened by 4 bases and J by 7 bases, with 16 bases between the two germline ends. The CDR3 region has the DNA TGTGCCAGCAGTTGGGGGGGCCATAAAGTTGAAAAACTGTTTTTT. It yields the protein CASSWGGHKVEKLFF. Using reference TRBV27 and TRBJ1-4 for the parts outside the CDR3, the full variable domain is EAQVTQNPRYLITVTGKKLTVTCSQNMNHEYMSWYRQDPGLGLRQIYYSMNVEVTDKGDVPEGYKVSRKEKRNFPLILESPSPNQTSLYFCASSWGGHKVEKLFFGSGTQLSVL.

This clonotype appeared a few times. The chain combines TRBV4-1 with TRBJ2-1; D remains ambiguous. This CDR3 region has 15 residues. V lost 0 bases, J lost 10 bases, and 16 bases lay in between. Germline assignment: CDR1 MGHRA and CDR2 YSYEKL. CDR3 sequence reads: CASSQDALGSEEQFF. The DNA of the CDR3 is TGCGCCAGCAGCCAAGACGCGTTGGGGTCTGAAGAGCAGTTCTTC.

This clonotype has just a few counts. The chain recombines TRBV4-1 with TRBJ2-7; 9 nucleotides align to TRBD1. This CDR3 has 15 amino acids. The germline gives CDR1 MGHRA, CDR2 YSYEKL. V shed 1 base, J shed 6 bases, and the junction held 7 bases outside the gene matches. In DNA, the CDR3 is TGCGCCAGCAGCCAAGTTCCGGGACAGGGACGCGAGCAGTACTTC. Translation gives CASSQVPGQGREQYF.

This clonotype was detected a few times. The chain combines TRBV7-2 with TRBJ1-1; no firm D call. V lost 1 base and J 9 bases, leaving 0 bases between the germline ends. The CDR3 spans 9 residues. The germline V gene has CDR1 SGHTA and CDR2 FQGNSA. The CDR3: CASSLEAFF. The CDR3 nucleotides are TGTGCCAGCAGCTTAGAAGCTTTCTTT.

Only a few counts were recorded for this clonotype. The rearrangement uses TRBV11-3 and TRBJ2-1; D call uncertain. The CDR3 loop spans 13 amino acids. The V end was cut by 3 bases, the J end by 10 bases, with 13 bases between. CDR1 and CDR2 (germline): SGHNT, YENEEA. The CDR3 DNA is TGTGCCAGCAGCTTTGGGCGGAAGGGAGAGCAGTTCTTC. This encodes CASSFGRKGEQFF.

This clonotype appeared a few times. This CDR3 is CASRNRDRASYEQYV. CDR3 nucleotides: TGTGCCAGCAGGAACCGGGACAGGGCCTCCTACGAGCAGTACGTC. The chain joins TRBV6-6 to TRBJ2-7; 9 nucleotides match TRBD1. The CDR3 contains 15 residues. V was clipped by 6 bases and J by 0 bases; unmatched bases: 6. CDR1 MNHNY and CDR2 SVGAGI come from the germline V gene (reference sequence).

This clonotype was counted only a few times. CDR3 bases: TGTGCCAGCAGTGATGGTTGGGCCACGGGGGAGACCCAGTACTTC. Its translation: CASSDGWATGETQYF. The chain links TRBV2 to TRBJ2-5; the D gene is possibly TRBD2 (5 bases). This CDR3 comprises 15 residues. Trimming cost V 3 bases and J 5 bases, with 16 bases left between them. Germline lookup yields CDR1 SNHLY and CDR2 FYNNEI.

V and J are TRBV7-9 and TRBJ2-1; D possibly corresponds to TRBD1 (6 bases). There are 13 residues in the CDR3. Trimming stripped 5 bases from V and 9 bases from J, with 14 bases between. Germline CDR1 and CDR2: SEHNR and FQNEAQ (reference sequence). CDR3 in amino acids: CASSRSGAAEQFF. CDR3 in DNA: TGTGCCAGCAGCCGATCAGGGGCTGCTGAGCAGTTCTTC.

This clonotype appeared a few times. V is TRBV6-1 and J is TRBJ2-7; possibly TRBD2 for D (5 bases). CDR1 is MNHNS and CDR2 is SASEGT in the germline V gene. V was clipped by 10 bases and J by 0 bases, with 7 bases between them. The CDR3 is made up of 11 amino acids. CDR3 bases: TGTGCCATCCGGGGCTCCTACGAGCAGTACGTC. It yields the protein CAIRGSYEQYV.

The chain combines TRBV4-3 with TRBJ2-2; tentatively, D is TRBD2 (6 bases). The V end lost 1 base, the J end lost 2 bases, and 14 bases lay between the germline ends. The length of the CDR3 is 17 residues. The germline V gene has CDR1 LGHNA and CDR2 YSLEER. CDR3: CASSQAPARGNTGELFF. CDR3 DNA: TGCGCCAGCAGCCAAGCTCCGGCGCGGGGCAACACCGGGGAGCTGTTTTTT.

With respect to this clonotype: A much bigger clone sits one base away, suggesting this may be a read error. V is TRBV27 and J is TRBJ2-7; TRBD1 matches 10 bases. This CDR3 is 15 amino acids long. The germline V gene has CDR1 MNHEY and CDR2 SMNVEV (reference sequence). With V trimmed by 6 bases and J by 2 bases, 7 bases remained unmatched. The CDR3 DNA follows: TGTGCCAGCAGCTCTACCGGGACAGGGGCCTACGAGCAGTACGTC. It specifies CASSSTGTGAYEQYV.

The V call is TRBV7-8, the J call TRBJ2-2; tentatively, D is TRBD1 (6 bases). CDR1 SGHVS and CDR2 FQNEAQ come from the germline V gene. Trimming pared 8 bases from V and 1 base from J, leaving 11 bases between. There are 14 residues in the CDR3. In DNA form, the CDR3 reads TGTGCCAGCCGGGGACACATGAACACCGGGGAGCTGTTTTTT. It translates to CASRGHMNTGELFF.

The chain is built from TRBV9 and TRBJ2-3; TRBD2 matches 8 bases. Germline CDR1 reads SGDLS; CDR2 reads YYNGEE. Germline trimming cut 6 bases from V and 5 bases from J; bases unmatched to any gene: 17. This CDR3 spans 17 amino acids. CDR3 protein: CASTPSNGGAFVDTQYF. DNA of the CDR3: TGTGCCAGCACCCCAAGTAACGGGGGGGCGTTCGTAGATACGCAGTATTTT. Full variable domain (outside the CDR3, taken from reference TRBV9 and TRBJ2-3): DSGVTQTPKHLITATGQRVTLRCSPRSGDLSVYWYQQSLDQGLQFLIQYYNGEERAKGNILERFSAQQFPDLHSELNLSSLELGDSALYFCASTPSNGGAFVDTQYFGPGTRLTVL.

The chain employs TRBV5-1 and TRBJ2-7; D might be TRBD1 or TRBD2, each matching 5 bases. CDR3 length: 15 amino acids. V lost 4 bases and J lost 5, with 19 bases in between. Germline V lookup: CDR1 SGHRS, CDR2 YFSETQ. The CDR3 DNA follows: TGCGCCAGCAGCCCCACTCAACGGGGCGTCCACGAGCAGTACTTC. Protein product: CASSPTQRGVHEQYF.

In its sample, this clonotype was seen many times. The genes are TRBV7-9 and TRBJ1-2, with a tentative D call TRBD1 (6 bases). Trimming took off 6 bases at V and 1 base at J, with 18 bases between the two ends. The CDR3 loop spans 16 amino acids. Germline CDR1 is SEHNR and CDR2 is FQNEAQ (reference sequence). CDR3: CASRSFRDTFNYGYTF. DNA for the CDR3: TGTGCCAGCAGGTCCTTCCGGGACACCTTTAACTATGGCTACACCTTC.

The chain employs TRBV28 and TRBJ2-7; the D call may be TRBD1 or TRBD2 (5 bases each). Germline V gives CDR1 MDHEN, CDR2 SYDVKM. This CDR3 is 18 amino acids long. V was trimmed by 6 bases and J by 4 bases, leaving 28 bases between them. The CDR3 loop reads CASRNQVPGTALGYEQYV. The CDR3 DNA reads TGTGCCAGCAGGAACCAAGTTCCGGGGACCGCCCTTGGGTACGAGCAGTACGTC.

This clonotype was picked up many times. The chain combines TRBV7-2 with TRBJ2-7; TRBD2 agrees at 8 bases. Germline lookup yields CDR1 SGHTA and CDR2 FQGNSA. The ends lost 3 bases at V and 3 bases at J; junction bases unmatched: 7. The CDR3 loop spans 15 amino acids. The CDR3 region is CASSLLGGGNYEQYV. The DNA for the CDR3 is TGTGCCAGCAGCTTGCTCGGGGGGGGAAACTACGAGCAGTACGTC.

This clonotype was seen a handful of times. As DNA, the CDR3 is TGTGCCAGCAGCTTAGGGCCCTGGAATGAGCAGTTCTTC. It yields the protein CASSLGPWNEQFF. The chain couples TRBV7-6 to TRBJ2-1; D not resolved. V lost 1 base to trimming and J lost 7 bases, with 8 bases between them. The CDR3 is 13 amino acids. Germline lookup yields CDR1 SGHVS and CDR2 FNYEAQ.

The gene calls are TRBV6-2 or TRBV6-3 and TRBJ1-1, with 8 bases lining up with TRBD1. With V trimmed by 7 bases and J by 0 bases, 10 bases remained unmatched. Germline assignment: CDR1 MNHEY and CDR2 SVGEGT. There are 16 residues in the CDR3. For the CDR3, the DNA is TGTGCCAGCACTTCTGGGACAGGCATCATGAACACTGAAGCTTTCTTT. This codes for CASTSGTGIMNTEAFF.

This clonotype was seen repeatedly, ten times or more. The chain carries TRBV7-6 and TRBJ1-2; D is undetermined. The germline V gene has CDR1 SGHVS and CDR2 FNYEAQ. V dropped 7 bases and J dropped 6 bases, with 15 bases sitting between them. CDR3 size: 13 residues. CDR3 loop: CASTSATSHGYTF. The CDR3 nucleotides are TGTGCCAGCACCTCTGCAACATCCCATGGCTACACCTTC.

This clonotype showed up just a few times. This rearrangement joins TRBV14 to TRBJ1-1, with a tentative D call TRBD1 (5 bases). The length of the CDR3 is 19 residues. Trimming left V 0 bases short and J 1 base short, with 21 bases between. Germline V gene data show CDR1 as SGHDN and CDR2 as FVKESK. The DNA of the CDR3 is TGTGCCAGCAGCCAAGATGGCGGGGGAGTTCGACAAAAGAACACTGAAGCTTTCTTT. It codes for CASSQDGGGVRQKNTEAFF. The full variable domain, with the rest looked up from reference TRBV14 and TRBJ1-1, is EAGVTQFPSHSVIEKGQTVTLRCDPISGHDNLYWYRRVMGKEIKFLLHFVKESKQDESGMPNNRFLAERTGGTYSTLKVQPAELEDSGVYFCASSQDGGGVRQKNTEAFFGQGTRLTVV.

V usage is TRBV6-4 and J usage is TRBJ1-4; D unclear. V lost 3 bases to trimming and J lost 8 bases, with 10 bases between them. Germline V CDR1 and CDR2: MRHNA, SNTAGT. This CDR3 is built from 13 residues. The CDR3 spells CASSEVPWEKLFF. In nucleotides, the CDR3 is TGTGCCAGCAGTGAGGTGCCATGGGAAAAACTGTTTTTT.

The chain uses TRBV20-1 and TRBJ2-3; no firm D call. Trimming cost V 1 base and J 6 bases, with 14 bases left between them. Per germline, CDR1 DFQATT and CDR2 SNEGSKA (reference sequence). This CDR3 region has 14 residues. The CDR3 sequence is CSARGPGQGDTQYF. The CDR3 DNA reads TGCAGTGCTAGAGGTCCAGGTCAAGGGGATACGCAGTATTTT.

The chain carries TRBV27 and TRBJ2-7, with D perhaps matching TRBD2 (6 bases). The germline gives CDR1 MNHEY, CDR2 SMNVEV (reference sequence). V was trimmed by 2 bases and J by 0 bases, leaving 8 bases between them. The CDR3 contains 14 residues. CDR3 protein: CASSLAGSSYEQYV. In DNA, the CDR3 is TGTGCCAGCAGTTTAGCGGGGAGCTCCTACGAGCAGTACGTC.

The V and J genes are TRBV19 and TRBJ2-7, with TRBD1 matching over 7 bases. The CDR3 is 14 residues long. From germline, CDR1 is LNHDA and CDR2 SQIVND (reference sequence). The junction had 12 bases not matched to a gene; V was cut back by 6 bases and J by 7 bases. In nucleotides, the CDR3 is TGTGCCAGTAGAAAGACAGGGCAATTAGGGGAGCAGTACTTC. This gives the protein CASRKTGQLGEQYF.

This clonotype has only one observation. The chain links TRBV4-1 to TRBJ1-1; D remains ambiguous. The V gene's germline CDR1 is MGHRA and CDR2 YSYEKL. The CDR3 consists of 12 residues. The germline V and J ends were trimmed by 0 bases and 7 bases, with 6 bases remaining between them. The CDR3 protein is CASSQDRNEAFF. CDR3 coding DNA: TGCGCCAGCAGCCAAGATAGGAATGAAGCTTTCTTT.

The chain carries TRBV20-1 and TRBJ2-5; either TRBD1 or TRBD2 may supply D (5 bases each). CDR1 is DFQATT, CDR2 SNEGSKA, per germline (reference sequence). Deletions cut 3 bases from V and 9 bases from J, with 8 bases between. This CDR3 has 10 residues. CDR3 in amino acids: CSASSGPQYF. CDR3 nucleotides: TGCAGTGCTAGTTCGGGGCCCCAGTACTTC.